This T cell receptor (beta chain) derives from a study of blood T cell repertoires in COVID-19. About the research overall: Acute-phase and convalescent COVID-19 samples originated in the United States, Italy and Spain. PBMCs, B-cell-depleted T cells, or T cells provided the cDNA or gDNA that made up the material.

As processed by the authors: For nucleated cells, counts were estimated from reference gene primer amplification. The repertoire was sequenced with immunoSEQ multiplex PCR; TCRdb's copy has only in-frame clones and lacks some. The D gene and trimming were derived from the DNA, and the V and J assignments and clone size from that table. The sample has some 150,000 clones, roughly 80% seen once. The TCR comes from a woman aged 50 to 60 with active or convalescent COVID-19. The sample taken for sequencing was peripheral blood.

The CDR3 region is CASSQEMGQGGGQTQYF. The CDR3 nucleotides read TGCGCCAGCAGCCAAGAGATGGGACAGGGAGGGGGGCAGACCCAGTACTTC. The V call is TRBV4-3, the J call TRBJ2-5; 9 bases agree with TRBD1. The V gene end was trimmed by 0 bases and the J gene end by 6 bases; junction bases not matched to a gene: 11. Germline values: CDR1 LGHNA, CDR2 YSLEER. This CDR3 is 17 amino acids long.